This T cell receptor (beta chain) was sequenced in a study of blood T cell repertoires in COVID-19. Method: immunoSEQ multiplex PCR; TCRdb's copy keeps in-frame clones and lacks some. The sample includes some 210,000 clones, more than 75% of them seen just once. The CDR3 has 18 residues. The germline CDR1 and CDR2 sequences are LGHNA and YNFKEQ. V was clipped by 2 bases and J by 7 bases; unmatched bases: 13. The sequence derives from a woman aged 40 to 50 with acute or convalescent COVID-19. The V and J genes are TRBV4-2 and TRBJ2-1, with TRBD2 matching 11 bases. Sequenced material: peripheral blood. CDR3 nucleotides: TGTGCCAGCAGCCAAAGGAGCCCGAGGGGACTAGCGGTTAATGAGCAGTTCTTC. It yields the protein CASSQRSPRGLAVNEQFF.